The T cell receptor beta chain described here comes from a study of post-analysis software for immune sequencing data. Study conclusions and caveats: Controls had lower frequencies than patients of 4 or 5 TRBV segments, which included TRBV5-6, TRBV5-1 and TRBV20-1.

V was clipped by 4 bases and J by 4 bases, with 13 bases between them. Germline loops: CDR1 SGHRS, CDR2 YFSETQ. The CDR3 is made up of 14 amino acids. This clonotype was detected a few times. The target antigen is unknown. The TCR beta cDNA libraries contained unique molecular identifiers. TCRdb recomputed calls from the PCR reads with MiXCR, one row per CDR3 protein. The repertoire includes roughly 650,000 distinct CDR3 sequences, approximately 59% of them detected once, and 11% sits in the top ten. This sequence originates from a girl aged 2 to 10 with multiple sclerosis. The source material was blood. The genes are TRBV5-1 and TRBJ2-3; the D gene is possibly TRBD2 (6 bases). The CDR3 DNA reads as TGCGCCAGCAGCCCGGGGGTCTTGTCAGATACGCAGTATTTT. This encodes CASSPGVLSDTQYF.